Each of the 22 T cell receptor beta chains below was sequenced from the same sample in a study of vaccination and CD4 T cells after COVID-19. Cultured CD4+ T-cell DNA underwent Oncomine TCR Beta short-read sequencing. MiXCR was run by TCRdb on the PCR reads, yielding one entry per CDR3 protein. The sample lists fewer than 4,500 distinct CDR3 sequences; 17% were seen once. Treatment: approximately nine-day PBMC culture with coronavirus spike peptide pools or control peptides (ViraFEST assay). Their target antigens are unknown. Sequencing was performed on CD4+ T cells from blood, cultured in vitro. Every receptor here comes from a human donor who had recovered from COVID-19.

Sample share makes this clonotype medium-sized. The V call is TRBV2, the J call TRBJ2-1; weak D call: TRBD1 (6 bases). V lost 8 bases, J lost 3 bases, and 11 bases lay in between. There are 13 residues in the CDR3. Germline V gives CDR1 SNHLY, CDR2 FYNNEI. CDR3 region: CASRNRVYNEQFF. The DNA for the CDR3 is TGTGCCAGCCGAAACAGGGTCTACAATGAGCAGTTCTTC.

CDR3 DNA: TGTGCCAGCAACCGACTAGCGGGGGGGCCCCCAGATACGCAGTATTTT. This codes for CASNRLAGGPPDTQYF. The J gene is TRBJ2-3, the V gene TRBV6-1; the match to TRBD2 covers 14 bases. V dropped 7 bases and J dropped 4; count of bases not matched to a gene: 7. Germline lookup yields CDR1 MNHNS and CDR2 SASEGT. The CDR3 has 16 residues.

For the CDR3, the DNA is TGTGCCAGCAGTCGTGACAGGCTGACCGGGGAGCTGTTTTTT. Its translation is CASSRDRLTGELFF. The chain is built from TRBV12-3 or TRBV12-4 and TRBJ2-2; weak D call: TRBD1 (6 bases). CDR3 length: 14 amino acids. The V and J ends lost 5 bases and 5 bases respectively, with 12 bases between them.

V and J are TRBV12-3 or TRBV12-4 and TRBJ1-1; a weak D match, TRBD1 (6 bases). This CDR3 has 14 residues. V gave up 5 bases and J gave up 3 bases, with 13 bases separating them. CDR3 protein: CASSPRDTYTEAFF. Written as DNA, the CDR3 is TGTGCCAGCAGTCCCCGGGACACCTACACTGAAGCTTTCTTT.

This clonotype has a handful of counts. This chain's CDR3 is CASSTGTGSYEQYF. The CDR3 nucleotides read TGTGCCAGCTCAACCGGGACAGGCTCCTACGAGCAGTACTTC. The chain uses TRBV18 and TRBJ2-7; TRBD1 aligns across 8 bases. Trimming at V came to 5 bases and at J to 0 bases, leaving 3 bases not matched to a gene. Germline CDR1 and CDR2: KGHSH and LQKENI. The CDR3 extends over 14 amino acids.

By share, this clonotype ranks as medium-sized. V gene TRBV20-1 combines with J gene TRBJ1-4; D is ambiguous. Germline assignment: CDR1 DFQATT and CDR2 SNEGSKA (reference sequence). V was shortened by 5 bases and J by 6 bases, with 16 bases between the two germline ends. The CDR3 consists of 14 residues. The DNA of the CDR3 is TGCAGTGCTCTAGTCTCTCCTAACTATGAAAAACTGTTTTTT. Its protein product is CSALVSPNYEKLFF.

This clonotype is labeled as large. The V and J genes are TRBV20-1 and TRBJ1-2; the D gene is possibly TRBD1 (6 bases). The V gene lost 1 base and the J gene lost 13 bases, with 22 bases spanning the gap. Looked up from germline, CDR1 is DFQATT and CDR2 is SNEGSKA (reference sequence). The CDR3 extends over 14 amino acids. CDR3: CSARGGPSSMASTF. CDR3 in DNA: TGCAGTGCTAGAGGGGGGCCCTCCTCTATGGCTAGCACCTTC.

By its share, this clonotype is medium-sized. This chain joins TRBV15 and TRBJ1-4; D not resolved. The V end lost 1 base, the J end lost 7 bases, and 7 bases lay between the germline ends. The CDR3 spans 13 residues. The germline CDR1 and CDR2 sequences are LNHNV and YYDKDF (reference sequence). The CDR3 coding sequence is TGTGCCACCAGCAGAGGGAGAGTTGAAAAACTGTTTTTT. Protein product: CATSRGRVEKLFF.

By share of the sample, this clonotype is large (0.1 to 1%). The chain couples TRBV6-1 to TRBJ1-3; 7 bases map to TRBD1. Looked up from germline, CDR1 is MNHNS and CDR2 is SASEGT. This CDR3 region has 17 residues. With V trimmed by 2 bases and J by 1 base, 8 bases remained unmatched. The CDR3 DNA sequence: TGTGCCAGCAGTGAAATTTCAGGGGGGACATCTGGAAACACCATATATTTT. Translated: CASSEISGGTSGNTIYF.

The chain links TRBV5-1 to TRBJ1-6, with 9 bases aligning to TRBD1. The V segment lost 2 bases and the J segment 6 bases; nucleotides outside the gene matches: 15. Germline V gives CDR1 SGHRS, CDR2 YFSETQ. The CDR3 covers 19 residues. CDR3 nucleotide sequence: TGCGCCAGCAGCTTTAATTTTTTGGGGATGACAGGGGGTAATTCACCCCTCCACTTT. The encoded protein is CASSFNFLGMTGGNSPLHF.

This clonotype is labeled as medium-sized. CDR3 sequence: CASSRTGQETQYF. CDR3 nucleotide sequence: TGTGCCAGCAGCAGGACAGGCCAAGAGACCCAGTACTTC. The genes are TRBV7-9 and TRBJ2-5, with 7 nucleotides matching TRBD1. Germline assignment: CDR1 SEHNR and CDR2 FQNEAQ (reference sequence). Unmatched junction bases numbered 1, after V lost 5 bases and J lost 1 base. The CDR3 runs 13 residues.

The rearrangement uses TRBV11-3 and TRBJ1-1, with 8 bases that match TRBD1. V was clipped by 1 base and J by 1 base; unmatched bases: 5. Germline V CDR1 and CDR2: SGHNT, YENEEA. The CDR3 is made up of 16 amino acids. CDR3 residues: CASSLGGTGRNTEAFF. CDR3 bases: TGTGCCAGCAGCTTAGGAGGGACAGGACGGAACACTGAAGCTTTCTTT.

The table lists this clonotype with a few counts. This chain joins TRBV2 and TRBJ2-7; maybe TRBD1 (6 bases). Germline CDR1 SNHLY, CDR2 FYNNEI. Between the trimmed V and J ends, which lost 6 bases and 0 bases, there was a span of 12 bases. The CDR3 is 14 amino acids. The CDR3 region is CASRHRDNSYEQYF. CDR3 nucleotide sequence: TGTGCCAGCAGACACCGGGACAACTCCTACGAGCAGTACTTC.

V and J are TRBV19 and TRBJ1-5, with 8 bases lining up with TRBD1. The V gene's germline CDR1 is LNHDA and CDR2 SQIVND (reference sequence). Germline trimming cut 10 bases from V and 7 bases from J; bases unmatched to any gene: 9. This CDR3 spans 13 amino acids. The CDR3 region has the DNA TGTGCCACCCAGGACAGGGAGGGACAGCCCCAGCATTTT. Translated: CATQDREGQPQHF.

The table lists this clonotype with a count of one. The chain combines TRBV5-1 with TRBJ1-2; perhaps TRBD1 as D (5 bases). The length of the CDR3 is 14 residues. Germline V gives CDR1 SGHRS, CDR2 YFSETQ. The ends were cut back, 4 bases at V and 4 bases at J, with 14 bases in the middle. DNA of the CDR3: TGCGCCAGCAGCAAAGGAGAGGGGAGCTATGGCTACACCTTC. Translating gives CASSKGEGSYGYTF.

Judged by abundance, this clonotype is medium-sized. This chain uses TRBV20-1 with TRBJ1-5, with 7 bases matching TRBD1. This CDR3 contains 16 residues. The germline V gene encodes CDR1 DFQATT and CDR2 SNEGSKA (reference sequence). With V trimmed by 2 bases and J by 5 bases, 12 bases remained unmatched. The CDR3 spells CSARPPPGQWDQPQHF. For the CDR3, the DNA is TGCAGTGCTAGACCCCCACCGGGACAGTGGGATCAGCCCCAGCATTTT.

This clonotype turned up a few times. The rearrangement joins TRBV30 to TRBJ1-5; D might be TRBD1 (5 bases). V was clipped by 1 base and J by 3 bases, with 7 bases between them. Germline-derived CDR1 and CDR2 are GTSNPN and SVGIG (reference sequence). The CDR3 spans 13 residues. CDR3 nucleotides: TGTGCCTGGAGTGGGGGGATCAATCAGCCCCAGCATTTT. Its translation: CAWSGGINQPQHF.

By sample fraction, this clonotype is medium-sized. The genes are TRBV12-3 or TRBV12-4 and TRBJ1-1; D gene uncertain. The CDR3 extends over 13 amino acids. V gave up 6 bases and J gave up 8 bases, with 16 bases separating them. CDR3 protein: CASSILMGSEAFF. The CDR3 DNA reads TGTGCCAGCAGCATCTTAATGGGGTCGGAAGCTTTCTTT.

The chain joins TRBV14 to TRBJ1-2; 10 nucleotides line up with TRBD1. CDR3 length equals 15 residues. With V trimmed by 5 bases and J by 8 bases, 11 bases remained unmatched. Germline V lookup: CDR1 SGHDN, CDR2 FVKESK. The CDR3 reads CASSSRQGALEGYTF. Here the CDR3 DNA reads TGTGCCAGCAGCTCCCGACAGGGGGCTTTGGAGGGCTACACCTTC.

This clonotype showed up just a few times. This sequence joins TRBV20-1 and TRBJ1-1, with D maybe TRBD1 (6 bases). CDR1 is DFQATT and CDR2 is SNEGSKA in the germline V gene (reference sequence). V was pared by 4 bases and J by 0 bases, with 9 bases between. This CDR3 is 13 amino acids long. The CDR3 protein is CSATGQLNTEAFF. The CDR3 nucleotides read TGCAGTGCTACTGGACAGTTGAACACTGAAGCTTTCTTT.

By its share, this clonotype is medium-sized. The chain links TRBV12-3 or TRBV12-4 to TRBJ2-5; D perhaps matches TRBD2 (7 bases). V was clipped by 5 bases and J by 3 bases, with 10 bases between them. The CDR3 has 13 amino acids. The CDR3 region is CASSTGREETQYF. DNA of the CDR3: TGTGCCAGCAGTACAGGGAGGGAAGAGACCCAGTACTTC.

The chain has TRBV12-3 or TRBV12-4 and TRBJ2-7; D gene unclear. The CDR3 has 13 amino acids. V lost 4 bases and J 3 bases, leaving 10 bases between the germline ends. The CDR3 region has the DNA TGTGCCAGCAGTTCAGGATTTTTCTACGAGCAGTACTTC. Its translation is CASSSGFFYEQYF.